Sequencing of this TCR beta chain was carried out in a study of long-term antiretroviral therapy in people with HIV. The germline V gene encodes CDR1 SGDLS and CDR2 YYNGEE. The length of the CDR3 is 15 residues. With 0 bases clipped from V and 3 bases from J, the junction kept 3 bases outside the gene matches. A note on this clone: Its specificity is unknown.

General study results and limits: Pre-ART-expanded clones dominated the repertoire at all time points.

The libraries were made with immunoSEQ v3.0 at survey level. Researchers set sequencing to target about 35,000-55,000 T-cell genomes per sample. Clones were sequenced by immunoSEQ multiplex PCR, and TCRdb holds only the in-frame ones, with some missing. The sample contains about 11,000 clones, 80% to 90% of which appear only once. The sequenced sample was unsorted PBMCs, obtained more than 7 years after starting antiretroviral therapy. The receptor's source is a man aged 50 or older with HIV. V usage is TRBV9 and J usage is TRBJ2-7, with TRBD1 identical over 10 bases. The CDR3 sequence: CASSVGQGAIYEQYF. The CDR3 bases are TGTGCCAGCAGCGTAGGACAGGGGGCCATCTACGAGCAGTACTTC. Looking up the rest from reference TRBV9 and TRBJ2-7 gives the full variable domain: DSGVTQTPKHLITATGQRVTLRCSPRSGDLSVYWYQQSLDQGLQFLIQYYNGEERAKGNILERFSAQQFPDLHSELNLSSLELGDSALYFCASSVGQGAIYEQYFGPGTRLTVT.